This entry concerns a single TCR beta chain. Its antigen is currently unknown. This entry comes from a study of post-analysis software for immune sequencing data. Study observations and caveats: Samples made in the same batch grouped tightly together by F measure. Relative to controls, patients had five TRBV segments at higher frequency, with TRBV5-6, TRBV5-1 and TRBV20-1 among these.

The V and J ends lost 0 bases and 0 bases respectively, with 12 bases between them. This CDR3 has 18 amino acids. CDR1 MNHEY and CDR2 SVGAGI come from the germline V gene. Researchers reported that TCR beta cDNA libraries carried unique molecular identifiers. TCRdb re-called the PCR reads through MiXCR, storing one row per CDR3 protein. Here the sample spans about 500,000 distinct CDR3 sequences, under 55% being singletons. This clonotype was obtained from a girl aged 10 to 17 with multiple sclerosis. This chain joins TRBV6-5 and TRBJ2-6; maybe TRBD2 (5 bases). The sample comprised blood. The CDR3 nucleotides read TGTGCCAGCAGTTACTCGAGGGCCAGAGCCTCTGGGGCCAACGTCCTGACTTTC. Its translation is CASSYSRARASGANVLTF.